The present T cell receptor (beta chain) was sequenced within a study of human T cells and chemical hapten exposure (dated by TCRdb to the early 2020s). In the study overall: For sensitization, 2% DPC in acetone was applied to a roughly 2 cm by roughly 2 cm area of upper inner arm skin. Weekly therapeutic DPC doses were additionally applied to the scalp of patients throughout the roughly 23-week study period. Patch testing was done on the upper back using Finn chambers containing 0.01% DPC, and results were scored after 6 days according to International Contact Dermatitis Research Group standards. The patient cohort, mostly female, included alopecia areata with under or over 50% scalp involvement, alopecia totalis and alopecia universalis. Libraries were pooled for sequencing, and variation in per-sample TCR yields was attributed mainly to small differences in library volumes within the pool. The study tracked peripheral blood TCR repertoire changes in vivo during primary and secondary sensitization to the hapten diphenylcyclopropenone (DPC) in alopecia patients. Patient blood was sampled pre-sensitization (week 0) and at 2, 6 and about 24 weeks after DPC sensitization. Roughly 30 alopecia patients provided blood for TCR sequencing at one to four time points (pre-sensitization, 2, 6 and 24 weeks).

Taken from the germline V gene, the CDR1 and CDR2 loops are MNHEY and SVGEGT. Trimming at the junction amounts to 5 bases on V and 7 bases on J, and the germline ends lie 15 bases apart. Measured from the cysteine to the phenylalanine, the CDR3 is 14 residues long. The DNA shown is the 42-base CDR3, in frame from base 1. What the study reported, not specific to this receptor: No change with DPC sensitization was found in the number of TCRs above 1 in 1000 frequency, and no evidence of global repertoire structure alterations was found. Significantly more large CDR3 similarity clusters were formed by expanded TCRs than by pre-sensitization or healthy control sets, consistent with antigen-driven responses. After repeated subsampling, changes were observed in the strength of the expansion versus patch-test correlation and in the threshold at which the correlation became significant. A positive correlation was found between the number of PT1 expanded TCRs and patch test score, with significance reached at thresholds 8, 16 and 32 but not 4. Because all patients had alopecia, a presumed autoimmune disease, the immune response of the patients might differ from that of healthy individuals.

This clonotype has more than one count but fewer than ten. Its binding antigen is unknown. No base qualities exist here, and no much larger clone lies one base off it. Libraries came from RACE. Data came from a NextSeq 500. During library preparation, unique molecular identifiers were attached to individual cDNA molecules so that TCRs could be counted in a quantitative, reproducible way. From each blood RNA sample, both TCR alpha and TCR beta chains were sequenced. In the authors' own workflow: Samples had a median of approximately 93,000 TCRs, with a range from about 23,224 to 750,000. V, J and CDR3 annotation of the TCR reads was carried out using the Decombinator software suite. For the PS versus PT1 abundance plots, all samples were subsampled to the same number of TCRs (28,000). Expanded TCRs were defined as absent before sensitization and observed at least eight times at the 2-week time point. TCRdb redid the processing of the public reads, applying fastp at Q25 and MiXCR, and retained in-frame beta chains. Every distinct CDR3 protein forms one entry, paired with its most common genes and DNA. In this record, the V and J calls reflect TCRdb's handling and not the investigators' own analysis. The sample data list around 120,000 distinct CDR3 sequences, and about 13% of these were observed just once. Jointly, the top ten make up around 2.7% of the sample.

Sample time point, as interpreted from the label and publication: pre-sensitization, week 0. What the treatment or condition label conveys for this sample: therapeutic diphenylcyclopropenone sensitization with weekly scalp DPC. At every patch-test visit, the blood draw took place before the patch test was put on. To be eligible, patients had to be aged 18 to 70, diagnosed with alopecia and judged suitable for DPC therapy, while pregnant patients were excluded. Total RNA was extracted from unfractionated whole blood collected in Tempus Blood RNA tubes. The chain is encoded by TRBV6-2 or TRBV6-3 joined to TRBJ2-1; tentative D gene TRBD2, with 5 bases matching. Sequences were derived from whole blood, sampled in connection with sensitization to the hapten diphenylcyclopropenone (DPC). This receptor was obtained from a woman aged 18-29 years with alopecia areata. Some clones in this sample may be carry-over from other donors' samples. This receptor has the CDR3 CASSRDSAGNEQFF. The DNA sequence follows: TGTGCCAGCAGTAGGGATTCGGCGGGTAATGAGCAGTTCTTC.